The 20 T cell receptor beta chains below come from one sample, sequenced in a study of long-term antiretroviral therapy in people with HIV. The authors ran the immunoSEQ assay, v3.0, at survey level. Libraries were prepared by immunoSEQ multiplex PCR; TCRdb keeps only in-frame clonotypes and omits some of them. The repertoire includes roughly 37,000 clones, approximately 80% of them detected once, and less than 6% sits in the top ten. This specimen consisted of unsorted PBMCs, obtained 3.4 years after starting antiretroviral therapy. The receptors originated from a man aged 25-40 years with HIV.

This clone was recorded once. The chain carries TRBV18 and TRBJ2-7; TRBD1 agrees at 8 bases. V trimming: 3 bases; J trimming: 6 bases; junction bases outside the gene matches: 10. The germline V gene has CDR1 KGHSH and CDR2 LQKENI. The CDR3 length is 15 residues. The CDR3 DNA is TGTGCCAGCTCACCCAAGGACAGGGCACGTCTCGAGCAGTACTTC. Protein: CASSPKDRARLEQYF.

The chain combines TRBV25-1 with TRBJ2-7; TRBD1 matches at 7 bases. The V segment lost 4 bases and the J segment 6 bases; nucleotides outside the gene matches: 9. This CDR3 has 14 residues. CDR1 and CDR2 (germline): MGHDK, SYGVNS. DNA for the CDR3: TGTGCCAGCAGTGGACAGGGCAGATTTTCCGAGCAGTACTTC. It encodes CASSGQGRFSEQYF.

This chain joins TRBV28 and TRBJ1-2; maybe TRBD1 (6 bases). This CDR3 has 14 residues. Trimming removed 5 bases from V and 8 bases from J, with 18 bases in between. Germline V gives CDR1 MDHEN, CDR2 SYDVKM. CDR3 nucleotide sequence: TGTGCCAGCAGTCAACCAACAGGGCCCTGGGGCTACACCTTC. This translates into CASSQPTGPWGYTF.

The rearrangement uses TRBV9 and TRBJ2-3, with D perhaps matching TRBD1 (5 bases). Germline CDR1 reads SGDLS; CDR2 reads YYNGEE. This CDR3 region has 14 residues. V lost 2 bases and J lost 4, with 11 bases in between. The CDR3 DNA reads as TGTGCCAGCAGCGTGTCCCAAGGGGCAGATACGCAGTATTTT. It specifies CASSVSQGADTQYF.

The chain uses TRBV5-1 and TRBJ1-4, with D perhaps matching TRBD1 (5 bases). V was clipped by 7 bases and J by 5 bases, with 18 bases between them. Germline V gene sequence: CDR1 SGHRS, CDR2 YFSETQ. There are 15 residues in the CDR3. The CDR3 coding sequence is TGCGCCAGCTCGATGGGACGTGGGACGAATGAAAAACTGTTTTTT. It codes for CASSMGRGTNEKLFF.

The chain joins TRBV19 to TRBJ2-7; the D gene is possibly TRBD2 (6 bases). Between the trimmed V and J ends, which lost 7 bases and 4 bases, there was a span of 11 bases. The germline gives CDR1 LNHDA, CDR2 SQIVND (reference sequence). This CDR3 comprises 12 residues. CDR3: CASTGSSYEQYF. The CDR3 nucleotides are TGTGCCAGTACCGGGAGTTCTTACGAGCAGTACTTC.

This clone has a handful of counts. This chain uses TRBV30 with TRBJ1-2; no reliable D call. The length of the CDR3 is 15 residues. The V end lost 4 bases, the J end lost 4 bases, and 19 bases lay between the germline ends. Germline V gene data show CDR1 as GTSNPN and CDR2 as SVGIG (reference sequence). CDR3 residues: CAWKEFGLATYGYTF. The CDR3 DNA reads as TGTGCCTGGAAGGAGTTTGGGCTAGCTACCTATGGCTACACCTTC.

The chain has TRBV6-5 and TRBJ1-2, with unresolved D. The V gene's germline CDR1 is MNHEY and CDR2 SVGAGI. The CDR3 has 13 residues. Deletions cut 5 bases from V and 2 bases from J, with 9 bases between. CDR3 nucleotide sequence: TGTGCCAGCAGTCCCGGGTCGAACTATGGCTACACCTTC. Amino acid sequence: CASSPGSNYGYTF.

The V and J genes are TRBV5-4 and TRBJ1-2, with D possibly matching TRBD1 (5 bases). V lost 7 bases and J lost 4, with 17 bases in between. Germline-derived CDR1 and CDR2 are SGHNT and YYREEE (reference sequence). The CDR3 length is 14 residues. CDR3 DNA: TGTGCCAGCGTCGGGACCGAAGATTCCTATGGCTACACCTTC. It specifies CASVGTEDSYGYTF.

V usage is TRBV14 and J usage is TRBJ2-1, with 7 bases aligning to TRBD2. CDR3 length equals 14 residues. Losses at the gene ends were 5 bases for V and 6 bases for J; bases not matched to a gene: 7. Germline assignment: CDR1 SGHDN and CDR2 FVKESK. The CDR3 reads CASSRPGLLNEQFF. DNA for the CDR3: TGTGCCAGCAGCAGACCGGGACTACTCAATGAGCAGTTCTTC.

The chain carries TRBV19 and TRBJ1-2; possibly TRBD1 for D (5 bases). This CDR3 has 16 amino acids. V lost 6 bases to trimming and J lost 4 bases, with 21 bases between them. From germline, CDR1 is LNHDA and CDR2 SQIVND (reference sequence). CDR3 in amino acids: CASRTLGRGKSYGYTF. The CDR3 DNA sequence: TGTGCCAGTAGAACCCTAGGGCGGGGGAAGAGCTATGGCTACACCTTC.

The chain has TRBV4-3 and TRBJ2-1, with D unclear. This CDR3 has 14 residues. Trimming left V 0 bases short and J 15 bases short, with 18 bases between. From germline, CDR1 is LGHNA and CDR2 YSLEER. DNA of the CDR3: TGCGCCAGCAGCCAAGATCAGAATGGTGGCAGTCGGTTCTTC. It yields the protein CASSQDQNGGSRFF.

The chain joins TRBV6-6 to TRBJ2-1, with 7 nucleotides matching TRBD2. The CDR3 is made up of 13 amino acids. V lost 6 bases to trimming and J lost 12 bases; unmatched junction nucleotides: 11. CDR1 MNHNY and CDR2 SVGAGI come from the germline V gene (reference sequence). The CDR3: CASRAGLTMTQFF. The CDR3 nucleotides read TGTGCCAGCAGAGCGGGACTGACAATGACGCAGTTCTTC.

The genes are TRBV7-9 and TRBJ1-2, with 7 bases matching TRBD1. CDR3 length: 15 residues. CDR1 and CDR2 (germline): SEHNR, FQNEAQ (reference sequence). V shed 0 bases and J 10 bases; nucleotides not matched to a gene: 11. As DNA, the CDR3 is TGTGCCAGCAGCTTAGCGCTAGGGACAGATGGAGCCTACACCTTC. Translated: CASSLALGTDGAYTF.

Here the CDR3 DNA reads TGTGCCAGCAGCCAAGATCGAACATTACGCTACGAGCAGTACTTC. Its translation: CASSQDRTLRYEQYF. The chain links TRBV14 to TRBJ2-7; D is undetermined. The CDR3 is 15 residues long. V was clipped by 0 bases and J by 3 bases, with 12 bases between them. From germline, CDR1 is SGHDN and CDR2 FVKESK.

This clone was counted only a few times. V gene TRBV5-1 combines with J gene TRBJ1-5; possibly TRBD1 for D (5 bases). Germline CDR1 and CDR2: SGHRS and YFSETQ. The CDR3 runs to 15 residues. V was shortened by 4 bases and J by 1 base, with 12 bases between the two germline ends. As DNA, the CDR3 is TGCGCCAGCAGCCCCACTGCAGGGAGCAATCAGCCCCAGCATTTT. Amino acids: CASSPTAGSNQPQHF.

The chain has TRBV28 and TRBJ1-5; 9 bases map to TRBD1. Germline assignment: CDR1 MDHEN and CDR2 SYDVKM. The CDR3 has 16 amino acids. J lost 5 bases, V lost 10 bases, and 15 bases had no gene match. DNA for the CDR3: TGTGCCACCGCCCCGCAAGTAGGACAGGGGCATCAGCCCCAGCATTTT. As protein: CATAPQVGQGHQPQHF.

This clone was recorded once. The chain employs TRBV15 and TRBJ2-5; no reliable D call. The germline V gene has CDR1 LNHNV and CDR2 YYDKDF (reference sequence). This CDR3 spans 13 amino acids. Between the trimmed V and J ends, which lost 2 bases and 1 base, there was a span of 5 bases. Here the CDR3 DNA reads TGTGCCACCAGCAGAAGGCTCCAAGAGACCCAGTACTTC. Residues: CATSRRLQETQYF.

The chain employs TRBV23-1 and TRBJ2-4; D not resolved. TRBV23-1 is noted as an ORF with a role that remains uncertain. V gave up 9 bases and J gave up 0 bases, with 9 bases separating them. The CDR3 totals 13 residues. CDR3 DNA: TGCGCCAGAGACGGTGTAGCCAAAAACATTCAGTACTTC. It is translated as CARDGVAKNIQYF.

The V call is TRBV13, the J call TRBJ2-5; 8 bases are shared with TRBD1. The CDR3 runs to 15 residues. Looked up from germline, CDR1 is PRHDT and CDR2 is FYEKMQ (reference sequence). The junction had 9 bases not matched to a gene; V was cut back by 5 bases and J by 4 bases. The CDR3 DNA is TGTGCCAGCAGCGCTCGACAGGGGAAGGGAGAGACCCAGTACTTC. This encodes CASSARQGKGETQYF. Full variable domain (rest looked up from reference TRBV13 and TRBJ2-5): AAGVIQSPRHLIKEKRETATLKCYPIPRHDTVYWYQQGPGQDPQFLISFYEKMQSDKGSIPDRFSAQQFSDYHSELNMSSLELGDSALYFCASSARQGKGETQYFGPGTRLLVL.